Listed here are 18 T cell receptor beta chains from one sample, sequenced in a study of T-cell reconstitution after alpha-beta-depleted transplantation in children. Unique molecular identifiers were incorporated into the prepared TCRbeta library. From the PCR reads, TCRdb called clonotypes with MiXCR, one entry per CDR3 protein. The sample includes 250,000 to 350,000 distinct CDR3 sequences, about 10% of them seen just once. The sequencing here drew on PBMCs from the stem cell graft donor, taken from the stem cell graft. The source of these receptors is a human donor who donated a stem cell graft to a child with SCID.

This clonotype showed up just a few times. This chain uses TRBV5-1 with TRBJ2-1; 14 nucleotides line up with TRBD2. Germline-derived CDR1 and CDR2 are SGHRS and YFSETQ. This CDR3 is built from 17 residues. Trimming took 4 bases from V and 7 from J; bases not matched to a gene: 10. The CDR3 loop reads CASSVHRTSGGPNEQFF. As DNA, the CDR3 is TGCGCCAGCAGCGTACACCGGACTAGCGGGGGGCCGAATGAGCAGTTCTTC. Full variable domain (remainder filled in from reference TRBV5-1 and TRBJ2-1): KAGVTQTPRYLIKTRGQQVTLSCSPISGHRSVSWYQQTPGQGLQFLFEYFSETQRNKGNFPGRFSGRQFSNSRSEMNVSTLELGDSALYLCASSVHRTSGGPNEQFFGPGTRLTVL.

The rearrangement joins TRBV5-1 to TRBJ2-7; TRBD1 agrees at 8 bases. Germline trimming cut 1 base from V and 3 bases from J; bases unmatched to any gene: 6. This CDR3 is 15 amino acids long. Germline CDR1 is SGHRS and CDR2 is YFSETQ. CDR3 nucleotide sequence: TGCGCCAGCAGCTTGTTCGGGACAGGCGACTACGAGCAGTACTTC. It specifies CASSLFGTGDYEQYF.

This clonotype was found a few times. The V gene is TRBV5-1, the J gene TRBJ1-6; possibly TRBD1 for D (6 bases). The CDR3 is 14 amino acids. Germline V gives CDR1 SGHRS, CDR2 YFSETQ. Trimming shortened V by 4 bases and J by 9 bases, and 14 bases separated the two germline ends. The CDR3 protein is CASSVQGSSSPLHF. The CDR3, as DNA: TGCGCCAGCAGCGTACAGGGTTCAAGTTCACCCCTCCACTTT. The full variable domain, completed using reference TRBV5-1 and TRBJ1-6, is KAGVTQTPRYLIKTRGQQVTLSCSPISGHRSVSWYQQTPGQGLQFLFEYFSETQRNKGNFPGRFSGRQFSNSRSEMNVSTLELGDSALYLCASSVQGSSSPLHFGNGTRLTVT.

This clonotype was observed a few times. DNA of the CDR3: TGTGCCAGCAGTCCGGGACGGTTGAGCTCTGGGGCCAACGTCCTGACTTTC. Amino acid sequence: CASSPGRLSSGANVLTF. This rearrangement joins TRBV6-4 to TRBJ2-6; D is tentatively TRBD1 or TRBD2 (5 bases each). The CDR3 sequence is 17 residues long. V was pared by 5 bases and J by 0 bases, with 14 bases between. CDR1 is MRHNA, CDR2 SNTAGT, per germline.

This clonotype was recorded a few times. The chain is built from TRBV5-1 and TRBJ2-3; TRBD1 might be the D (6 bases). This CDR3 is built from 16 residues. Trimming stripped 0 bases from V and 0 bases from J, with 11 bases between. CDR1 and CDR2 from the germline V gene are SGHRS and YFSETQ. This CDR3 reads CASSLEWGHSTDTQYF. As DNA, the CDR3 is TGCGCCAGCAGCTTGGAGTGGGGGCACAGCACAGATACGCAGTATTTT.

The chain recombines TRBV12-2 with TRBJ2-5; the D call of TRBD2 is as the table states it, not checked on the DNA. TRBV12-2 is given as a pseudogene. CDR3 length: 17 residues. CDR3 in amino acids: CASRSQTAGGGPETQYF. For the CDR3, the DNA is TGTGCAAGTCGCTCCCAGACCGCGGGGGGAGGGCCAGAGACCCAGTACTTC.

This clonotype came up a few times. The rearrangement uses TRBV27 and TRBJ1-2; 7 nucleotides line up with TRBD1. The junction had 8 bases not matched to a gene; V was cut back by 4 bases and J by 0 bases. From germline, CDR1 is MNHEY and CDR2 SMNVEV (reference sequence). The CDR3 extends over 16 amino acids. This CDR3 is CASSSTGTVPNYGYTF. The CDR3 DNA reads TGTGCCAGCAGTTCAACCGGGACAGTACCTAACTATGGCTACACCTTC.

The chain couples TRBV7-9 to TRBJ1-4, with no clear D. CDR3 length: 17 residues. Germline CDR1 SEHNR, CDR2 FQNEAQ (reference sequence). V lost 6 bases to trimming and J lost 0 bases, with 17 bases between them. The CDR3 DNA sequence: TGTGCCAGCAGTCAAAAATGGAACGGTGCAACTAATGAAAAACTGTTTTTT. Protein: CASSQKWNGATNEKLFF.

The chain joins TRBV15 to TRBJ2-2, with D perhaps being TRBD1 or TRBD2 (5 bases each). Germline CDR1 reads LNHNV; CDR2 reads YYDKDF (reference sequence). The CDR3 spans 16 residues. V lost 1 base, J lost 2 bases, and 11 bases lay in between. The CDR3, as DNA: TGTGCCACCAGCAGAGTGCCGGGACCTAACACCGGGGAGCTGTTTTTT. Protein sequence: CATSRVPGPNTGELFF. Supplemented by reference TRBV15 and TRBJ2-2, the full variable domain reads DAMVIQNPRYQVTQFGKPVTLSCSQTLNHNVMYWYQQKSSQAPKLLFHYYDKDFNNEADTPDNFQSRRPNTSFCFLDIRSPGLGDTAMYLCATSRVPGPNTGELFFGEGSRLTVL.

This chain connects TRBV12-3 or TRBV12-4 to TRBJ2-1, with TRBD1 identical over 8 bases. This CDR3 comprises 17 residues. The trim removed 6 bases at V and 1 base at J, leaving 11 bases unmatched. The CDR3 region is CASRAPSRGLSYNEQFF. CDR3 in DNA: TGTGCCAGCAGGGCCCCGAGCAGGGGGCTATCCTACAATGAGCAGTTCTTC.

Ten or more counts support this clonotype. V gene TRBV10-3 combines with J gene TRBJ1-1; D remains ambiguous. Trimming left V 3 bases short and J 1 base short, with 9 bases between. CDR1 and CDR2 from the germline V gene are ENHRY and SYGVKD. This CDR3 has 14 residues. CDR3 amino acids: CAISDRGSNTEAFF. The CDR3 region has the DNA TGTGCCATCAGTGACCGGGGTTCGAACACTGAAGCTTTCTTT.

At least ten counts were recorded for this clonotype. The CDR3 protein is CASSPGATQNIQYF. The CDR3, as DNA: TGTGCCAGCAGTCCGGGGGCGACCCAAAACATTCAGTACTTC. The rearrangement uses TRBV27 and TRBJ2-4, with D tentatively TRBD1 or TRBD2 (6 bases each). CDR1 is MNHEY and CDR2 is SMNVEV in the germline V gene (reference sequence). This CDR3 region has 14 residues. V lost 5 bases to trimming and J lost 5 bases, with 13 bases between them.

V usage is TRBV5-1 and J usage is TRBJ2-1; 8 bases align to TRBD2. The CDR3 is 17 residues long. The V gene end was trimmed by 1 base and the J gene end by 2 bases; junction bases not matched to a gene: 8. Looked up from germline, CDR1 is SGHRS and CDR2 is YFSETQ. The CDR3 DNA reads as TGCGCCAGCAGCTTGCGTGGTAGCGGGGAACCCTACAATGAGCAGTTCTTC. Residues: CASSLRGSGEPYNEQFF.

This chain links TRBV7-8 with TRBJ1-6; possible D gene TRBD1, 5 bases. With 5 bases removed from V and 10 bases from J, the gap between germline ends came to 18 bases. The CDR3 is made up of 15 amino acids. Germline V lookup: CDR1 SGHVS, CDR2 FQNEAQ. In nucleotides, the CDR3 is TGTGCCAGCAGCCCAGCGACAGTCCTTGACTCACCCCTCCACTTT. This gives the protein CASSPATVLDSPLHF.

This clonotype was seen a handful of times. This chain links TRBV15 with TRBJ1-2; 7 bases are a match to TRBD1. The germline V gene encodes CDR1 LNHNV and CDR2 YYDKDF (reference sequence). With V trimmed by 4 bases and J by 7 bases, 9 bases remained unmatched. The CDR3 spans 14 residues. Written as DNA, the CDR3 is TGTGCCACCAGCACACCAGGGGGTTCGGGTGGCTACACCTTC. Its protein is CATSTPGGSGGYTF.

The chain uses TRBV16 and TRBJ1-5, with D unclear. The CDR3 length is 14 residues. Germline V lookup: CDR1 KGHSY, CDR2 FQNENV. V lost 3 bases to trimming and J lost 5 bases, with 11 bases between them. The CDR3 sequence is CASSQRAEDQPQHF. CDR3 coding DNA: TGTGCCAGCAGCCAGAGGGCAGAAGATCAGCCCCAGCATTTT.

This clonotype appeared many times. The chain is built from TRBV3-1 and TRBJ2-7; no reliable D call. V was trimmed by 1 base and J by 4 bases, leaving 14 bases between them. The V gene's germline CDR1 is LGHDT and CDR2 YNNKEL (reference sequence). The CDR3 consists of 15 residues. The CDR3 nucleotides read TGTGCCAGCAGCCAAGCGCCGTCTGGTGGGTACGAGCAGTACTTC. Translated: CASSQAPSGGYEQYF.

This clonotype turned up a few times. V gene TRBV11-1 combines with J gene TRBJ2-3; 10 nucleotides match TRBD1. The CDR3 is made up of 16 amino acids. The germline gives CDR1 SGHAT, CDR2 FQDESV (reference sequence). V was clipped by 2 bases and J by 4 bases; unmatched bases: 6. The CDR3: CASSLRWGQGPDTQYF. In DNA form, the CDR3 reads TGTGCCAGCAGCTTAAGGTGGGGACAGGGGCCAGATACGCAGTATTTT.